The 7 T cell receptor beta chains below all came from one sample that was sequenced in a study of T-cell reconstitution after alpha-beta-depleted transplantation in children. Preparation of the TCRbeta library was carried out with unique molecular identifiers. One entry per CDR3 protein, called by TCRdb with MiXCR from the PCR reads. The sample carries 70,000 to 95,000 distinct CDR3 sequences, 12% recorded once. The sequencing here drew on PBMCs from the stem cell graft donor, taken from the stem cell graft. Receptor source: a human donor who donated a stem cell graft to a child with inherited bone marrow failure.

The V gene is TRBV7-2, the J gene TRBJ2-5; D might be TRBD1 or TRBD2, each matching 5 bases. The germline V and J ends were trimmed by 6 bases and 5 bases, with 22 bases remaining between them. Germline CDR1 is SGHTA and CDR2 is FQGNSA. The CDR3 contains 16 residues. The CDR3, as DNA: TGTGCCAGCAGTCCGGGCATAACAGGCGGCGGGGAGACCCAGTACTTC. Encoded protein: CASSPGITGGGETQYF.

This clonotype was detected ten times or more. The chain combines TRBV5-1 with TRBJ2-1; D is uncertain. The germline V gene has CDR1 SGHRS and CDR2 YFSETQ. CDR3 length: 14 amino acids. V was clipped by 3 bases and J by 8 bases, with 15 bases between them. The CDR3 nucleotides read TGCGCCAGCAGCTCCGAGCCGGTTGGGTATGAGCAGTTCTTC. It codes for CASSSEPVGYEQFF.

This clonotype was observed at least ten times. The genes are TRBV19 and TRBJ1-5; 9 bases align to TRBD1. Trimming at V came to 3 bases and at J to 2 bases, leaving 2 bases not matched to a gene. The V gene's germline CDR1 is LNHDA and CDR2 SQIVND (reference sequence). The CDR3 is made up of 15 amino acids. The CDR3, as DNA: TGTGCCAGTAGTATGAGACAGGGGGGCAATCAGCCCCAGCATTTT. Its protein product is CASSMRQGGNQPQHF.

V gene TRBV3-1 combines with J gene TRBJ2-1; the match to TRBD1 covers 10 bases. This CDR3 spans 15 amino acids. Trimming removed 5 bases from V and 12 bases from J; junction bases left unmatched: 13. Looked up from germline, CDR1 is LGHDT and CDR2 is YNNKEL (reference sequence). The CDR3 DNA reads as TGTGCCAGCAGCATCTCCGGGACAGGGGCCAAAGTGCAGTTCTTC. Its translation is CASSISGTGAKVQFF.

The sample holds many counts of this clonotype. This chain uses TRBV7-8 with TRBJ2-1; TRBD2 matches 8 bases. Germline V CDR1 and CDR2: SGHVS, FQNEAQ. Trimming at V came to 1 base and at J to 8 bases, leaving 7 bases not matched to a gene. The CDR3 runs to 15 residues. In nucleotides, the CDR3 is TGTGCCAGCAGCTTAGTCACGGGAGGGCCCGATGAGCAGTTCTTC. This translates into CASSLVTGGPDEQFF.

This clonotype has ten or more counts. The genes are TRBV7-2 and TRBJ1-4; TRBD1 matches 12 bases. Germline V lookup: CDR1 SGHTA, CDR2 FQGNSA. The CDR3 has 14 residues. With V trimmed by 1 base and J by 14 bases, 5 bases remained unmatched. The CDR3 sequence: CASSLGGTGGWLFF. The CDR3 region has the DNA TGTGCCAGCAGCTTAGGTGGGACAGGGGGCTGGCTGTTTTTT.

The rearrangement links TRBV28 to TRBJ2-5, with D possibly being TRBD1 or TRBD2 (5 bases each). V dropped 10 bases and J dropped 5 bases, with 20 bases sitting between them. From germline, CDR1 is MDHEN and CDR2 SYDVKM. The CDR3 spans 14 residues. The DNA for the CDR3 is TGTGCCACTAGGTGGGACCGCGTACTCGAGACCCAGTACTTC. The encoded protein is CATRWDRVLETQYF.